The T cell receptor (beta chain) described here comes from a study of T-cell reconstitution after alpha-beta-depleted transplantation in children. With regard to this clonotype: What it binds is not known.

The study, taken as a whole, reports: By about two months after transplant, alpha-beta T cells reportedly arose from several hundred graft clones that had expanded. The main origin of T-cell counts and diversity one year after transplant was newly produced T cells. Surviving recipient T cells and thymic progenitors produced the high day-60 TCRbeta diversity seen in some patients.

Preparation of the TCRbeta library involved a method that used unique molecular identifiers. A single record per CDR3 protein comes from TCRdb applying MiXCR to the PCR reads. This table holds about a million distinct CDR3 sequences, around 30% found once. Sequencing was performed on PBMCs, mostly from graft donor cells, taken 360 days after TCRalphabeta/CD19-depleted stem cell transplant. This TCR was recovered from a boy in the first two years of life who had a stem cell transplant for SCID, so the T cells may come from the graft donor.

The CDR3 is CAISEGGGRYEQYF. The DNA of the CDR3 is TGTGCCATCAGTGAAGGCGGGGGTAGGTACGAGCAGTACTTC. The chain employs TRBV10-3 and TRBJ2-7; 7 bases align to TRBD2. Unmatched junction bases numbered 6, after V lost 3 bases and J lost 4 bases. This CDR3 has 14 amino acids. Germline lookup yields CDR1 ENHRY and CDR2 SYGVKD.